This T cell receptor beta chain is drawn from a study of cytomegalovirus exposure and HLA in healthy donors (dated 2017 in TCRdb). Describing the broader study: An earlier analysis of fewer than 750 of the donors reported 250 to 350 Gb of sequence data and 90 million to 120 million unique TCR beta sequences obtained from about 200 million T cells. About 300 gigabases of sequencing data and around 88 million unique TCR sequences made up an early release that covered roughly 670 HLA-typed donors. Among the roughly 400 genotyped donors, about 83% belonged to the genetic ancestry cluster associated with self-reported Caucasian donors. The study aimed to test whether signatures of past pathogen exposure could be identified by cataloging public T cell receptors. The T cell repertoires of 700 or so subjects were profiled by immunosequencing and related to cytomegalovirus serostatus. Besides the first cohort of 666 subjects, a separate validation cohort made up of roughly 120 different subjects was used. To predict cytomegalovirus infection status, the study combined high-throughput TCR immunosequencing, statistical association of individual TCRs with disease status, and machine learning. In a later analysis, previously published TCR beta repertoires from 600 to 850 donors were re-analyzed and high-resolution HLA genotyping was added so that TCR occurrence patterns could be studied. The later analysis used no new phenotypic data to find candidate immune exposures, relying instead on TCR beta sequences and their occurrence across donors. To decide whether each TCR beta V gene segment behaved as functional or pseudogenic, an earlier analysis of over 500 of the donors relied on high-throughput TCR beta sequencing. Donor age, sex, ethnicity and CMV serostatus were compiled together with the repertoire data. Genome-wide SNP genotypes for about 60% of the 666 donors were used in a later genetic analysis, which treated that subset as a discovery cohort. Every discovery cohort repertoire had been produced on one sequencing platform. HLA typing covered class I and class II loci at four-digit resolution. The number of donors typed differed by locus, with about 629-640 for A, B, C, DRB1 and DQB1, around 500 for DQA1, 600 to 610 for DPA1, and approximately 470 for DPB1. Because of strong linkage in the cohort, roughly five DR-DQ haplotypes were treated as single units for association and clustering. Among some 410 genotyped donors of the cohort, an average of about 240,000 unique TCR beta nucleotide sequences were sequenced per donor, roughly 18% of them non-productive. The research as a whole found: According to the authors, the approach could potentially be generalized to other disease states and immunological phenotypes. The presence/absence analyses assumed that sequencing depth was roughly uniform across donors, and that assumption may not be true. Specific HLA alleles were associated with around 18,000 TCR beta sequences at a false discovery rate of 0.05 in a later analysis. While some public TCRs were present in many individuals, most TCR sequences turned up only very rarely across donors. In an earlier analysis of around 500 of the donors, most TCR beta V segments appeared in productive rearrangements about 87% or about 30% of the time, broadly matching IMGT annotations. This cohort had only TCR beta chains sequenced, and the lack of alpha or paired-chain data limited which features could be detected. According to a later genetic analysis, donors in an Asian-associated ancestry cluster had fewer N-insertions in productive TCRs than the roughly 670-donor mean. A later analysis reported that several top co-occurrence clusters appeared linked to parvovirus B19, influenza, CMV and Epstein-Barr virus. Seventeen rarely observed V segments, including chromosome 9 orphons, were excluded from the earlier analysis of approximately 600 of the donors because counts were too low. V-gene and J-gene trimming of TCR beta chains was associated with a missense DCLRE1C variant in a later genetic analysis, and the association was replicated in an independent cohort. Some IMGT-functional V segments, including TRBV6-2 and TRBV6-3, could not be told apart with the 87-base-pair reads, so those segments were excluded. In vitro tests confirmed that a few of the cytomegalovirus-associated TCR beta chains recognize cytomegalovirus antigens. The only immune exposure information available for the cohort was CMV serostatus. Compared with equally common non-associated chains, HLA-associated TCR beta chains in a later analysis were more clonally expanded and had lower generation probabilities. Cytomegalovirus status was reported to be diagnosed by the classifier with high specificity and sensitivity in both the original and validation cohorts. According to a later analysis, most CMV-associated TCR beta chains appeared to be HLA-restricted, and the HLA associations seemed to be driven largely by CMV exposure. A later analysis found that TCR association rates varied across HLA loci, with DRB1 alleles showing the most associated TCRs and HLA-C alleles the fewest. Linkage disequilibrium might explain the correlated functional status among segregating V segments, but an unknown experimental factor could not be excluded. HLA typing was unavailable for some donors at each locus, so association tests used only the typed subset. A further reported finding was that TCR beta sequences accurately predicted the HLA-A and HLA-B alleles for most subjects in the first cohort. The sequencing pipeline was judged likely to have produced a cluster of highly shared sequence variants as a technical artifact. When HLA alleles, especially DR and DQ, strongly co-occurred, TCR associations were difficult to assign to individual alleles. The study listed 150 to 200 TCR beta chains as associated with cytomegalovirus.

The germline V gene encodes CDR1 SGHRS and CDR2 YFSETQ. Including the terminal cysteine and phenylalanine, the CDR3 comprises 13 residues. The CDR3 DNA has 39 bases and is translated from base 1. Deletion took 2 bases off V and 9 bases off J, with a span of 12 bases between the germline ends. Library generation was performed with the immunoSEQ multiplex PCR assay. For the multiplex PCR, a mixture combining 60 forward primers for TCR Vbeta segments and 13 reverse primers for TCR Jbeta segments was used. Amplification of the CDR3 region of rearranged TCR beta genes was performed with a multiplex PCR assay on genomic DNA. The amplified TCR beta libraries were sequenced on the Illumina HiSeq System as 87-base-pair reads. The published analysis was carried out like this. Across the 500 to 850 repertoires, a later analysis counted some 80 million unique TCR beta chains, roughly 11 million of which were shared by at least two donors. To remove PCR and sequencing errors, raw reads were error-corrected and collapsed into unique sequences using a nearest-neighbor algorithm that merged closely related sequences. CDR3 sequences were aligned to IMGT reference sequences to assign V, D and J gene segments. For a sequence to be retained, a match of at least six nucleotides to both a V gene segment and a J gene segment was required. Rearrangements were called productive when the CDR3 lacked stop codons and stayed in frame with V and J; all others were non-productive. CDR3 was defined by IMGT convention, running from the second conserved V-encoded cysteine to the conserved J-encoded phenylalanine. Sequences without an unambiguous match to a single V gene segment were excluded from the earlier analysis of 450 to 750 of the donors. An earlier analysis of a few hundred of the donors called V segments functional above 56.7% productive rearrangements and segregating when the between-donor standard deviation exceeded 5%. To diagnose cytomegalovirus status from the catalog of TCR beta chain sequences, a statistical classification framework was built. A later analysis assigned V and J genes by comparing TCR nucleotide sequences with IMGT/GENE-DB human TR gene sequences. A later analysis assigned CDR3 sequences and most-parsimonious VDJ recombination scenarios with the TCRdist pipeline. In a later analysis, each TCR beta chain was defined by its CDR3 amino acid sequence together with its V-gene family, and reads without a unique V-gene family were excluded. As a way to deal with suspected cross-contamination and a sequencing artifact, a later analysis dropped 592 nucleotide sequences that were highly shared and had low generation probability. A later analysis calculated a clonal expansion index for each public chain from normalized within-repertoire ranks of inferred template counts. In a later analysis, generation probabilities were computed with a VDJ recombination model fitted to out-of-frame rearrangements, and the resulting probabilities were checked against IGoR. In a later analysis, hypergeometric tests were used to score TCR-TCR, TCR-HLA and TCR-CMV co-occurrence, with a repertoire-size bias correction applied to TCR pairs. To estimate false discovery rates, a later analysis permuted the HLA or CMV assignments 20 times. In a later analysis, co-occurring TCRs were grouped with DBSCAN, and TCRdist sequence similarity was added when clustering was performed within HLA-allele-positive subsets. Repertoires with fewer than 30,000 or more than 120,000 public chains, plus five repertoires with anomalous nucleotide sharing, were excluded from co-occurrence clustering. Drawn from immuneACCESS, this table holds only the in-frame rearrangements with V and J called that TCRdb kept. Clones are partly lost; checked studies trace under half to an unresolved V gene and leave the rest unexplained. D and trimming come from the DNA, and the V and J calls and clone size come from that table. This sample gives 95,000 to 150,000 clones in total; 63% of them show up just once. The top ten hold 9% to 10% of the sample.

In total, over 600 healthy bone marrow donors made up the cohort. All cohort members were sampled while nominally healthy, although unrecorded immune exposures were likely present. The donor tested CMV seropositive, placing the donor among the approximately 290 seropositive members of the cohort. Every donor gave a peripheral blood sample, and the peripheral blood mononuclear cells from that sample were used for TCR beta sequencing. The Qiagen DNeasy Blood Extraction Kit was used to extract genomic DNA from the blood cell samples. On this clone itself: Its target antigen remains unknown. The sample holds no much larger clone one base away, and base qualities are not on file.

This clonotype originated in a man in his forties in good health and CMV-seropositive. Sequencing was carried out using PBMCs. The rearrangement joined TRBV5-1 to TRBJ2-1; TRBD2 is a possible D gene, resting on 5 matching bases. In nucleotides, the sequence is TGCGCCAGCAGCTTCCCCGACGGAGGTGAGCAGTTCTTC. Translated, this gives CASSFPDGGEQFF.